This T cell receptor (beta chain) originates from a study of T cells in Graves' hyperthyroidism and ophthalmopathy. With 2 bases removed from V and 1 base from J, the gap between germline ends came to 13 bases. Germline CDR1 SEHNR, CDR2 FQNEAQ (reference sequence). CDR3 length equals 16 residues. This clonotype was seen a few times. The antigen is unknown. TCR beta CDR3 sequences were amplified from RNA transcripts. A set of HTBI primers served as the primers for a first-round RT-PCR of the TCR CDR3. In TCRdb, the multiplex PCR reads were re-called with MiXCR into one record per CDR3 protein. Here the sample spans 530,000 or so distinct CDR3 sequences, 46% being singletons. Clinical symptoms, serum thyroxine and TRAb, thyroid ultrasound and orbital computed tomography together formed the diagnostic basis. Notes on the study in general: Most clonotypes that expanded in the thyroid above 0.001 also showed up in blood. The model foresaw ophthalmopathy a median around 6 months prior to onset.

The clonotype comes from a woman aged 18-29 years with Graves' hyperthyroidism. V is TRBV7-9 and J is TRBJ2-3; no definite D call. Sequencing was done on a sample of peripheral blood or thyroid tissue (not recorded which). CDR3 sequence: CASSLMAVGRTDTQYF. The CDR3 DNA is TGTGCCAGCAGCTTAATGGCTGTCGGTCGCACAGATACGCAGTATTTT.